This T cell receptor beta chain is drawn from a study of T-cell reconstitution after alpha-beta-depleted transplantation in children (TCRdb year 2016). With regard to the full study: The study quantitatively tracked T-cell immune reconstitution after TCRalphabeta/CD19-depleted allogeneic hematopoietic cell transplantation in children using TCR repertoire profiling.

Taken with the paper, the label for treatment or condition translates to: allogeneic hematopoietic cell transplantation with graft depleted of TCRalphabeta T cells and CD19 B cells. The children who served as transplant recipients had been given grafts of TCRalphabeta/CD19-depleted allogeneic hematopoietic cells. At the junction V is shortened by 4 bases and J by 0 bases, with 18 bases in between. Including cysteine and phenylalanine, the CDR3 has 17 amino acids. Only CDR3 DNA remains: 51 bases, in frame from the first base. The germline V gene gives CDR1 as SGDLS and CDR2 as YYNGEE. Library generation was performed with PCR. For sequencing, an Illumina HiSeq 2500 was employed. Molecular barcoding was employed in the preparation of TCR libraries, with unique molecular identifiers being used to normalize TCRbeta repertoire quantification. TCRdb trimmed public reads at Q25 via fastp, called clones via MiXCR and kept in-frame beta chains. Each CDR3 protein appears once, grouped with its most common genes and DNA. A total of fewer than 550,000 distinct CDR3 sequences appear in this sample, 9.5% to 12% of them only once. In total, the top ten clones hold 11% to 15% of the sample.

This clonotype has more than one count but fewer than ten. Its recognized antigen is unknown. Base quality data are lacking; no much larger clone is found one base away. Broader findings and caveats from the paper: In some patients, the high TCRbeta diversity seen at day 60 was put down to recipient T cells and intrathymic progenitors that had survived conditioning. The apparently early alphabetaT-cell count recovery about two months after transplant was reportedly dependent on only several hundred rapidly expanded clones derived from non-depleted graft cells. Over subsequent months, a decline in hyperexpanded clone frequencies was noted, and after one year, T-cell counts and TCRbeta diversity were mostly ascribed to newly produced T cells.

The specimen comprised PBMCs, mostly from graft donor cells, sampled 180 days after TCRalphabeta/CD19-depleted stem cell transplant. The rearranged segments are TRBV9 and TRBJ2-3, with no D gene named confidently. The clonotype originates from a female patient aged 2-9 years who had a stem cell transplant for aplastic anemia, so the T cells may come from the graft donor. The nucleotide sequence reads TGTGCCAGCAGCAATAGAGACGGGTCCGATAGCACAGATACGCAGTATTTT. The translation is CASSNRDGSDSTDTQYF. Beyond the CDR3, the reference TRBV9 and TRBJ2-3 genes provide the residues; the full variable domain reads: DSGVTQTPKHLITATGQRVTLRCSPRSGDLSVYWYQQSLDQGLQFLIQYYNGEERAKGNILERFSAQQFPDLHSELNLSSLELGDSALYFCASSNRDGSDSTDTQYFGPGTRLTVL.